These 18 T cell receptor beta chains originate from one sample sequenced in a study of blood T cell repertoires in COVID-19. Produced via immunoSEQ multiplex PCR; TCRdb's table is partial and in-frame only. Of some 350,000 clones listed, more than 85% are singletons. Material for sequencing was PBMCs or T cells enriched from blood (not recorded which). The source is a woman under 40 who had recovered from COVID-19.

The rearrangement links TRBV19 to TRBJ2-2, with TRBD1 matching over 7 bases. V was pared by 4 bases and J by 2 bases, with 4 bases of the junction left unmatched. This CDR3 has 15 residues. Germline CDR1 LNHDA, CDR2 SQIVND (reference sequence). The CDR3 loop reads CASSRGQANTGELFF. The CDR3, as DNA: TGTGCCAGTAGTAGAGGACAGGCAAACACCGGGGAGCTGTTTTTT.

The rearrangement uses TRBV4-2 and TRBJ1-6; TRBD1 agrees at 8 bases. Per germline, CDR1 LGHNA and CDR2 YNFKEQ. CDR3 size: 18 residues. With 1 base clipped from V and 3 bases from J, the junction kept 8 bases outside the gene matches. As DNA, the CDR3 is TGTGCCAGCAGCCAAGGGTTAGAAGGGACAGGCTATAATTCACCCCTCCACTTT. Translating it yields CASSQGLEGTGYNSPLHF.

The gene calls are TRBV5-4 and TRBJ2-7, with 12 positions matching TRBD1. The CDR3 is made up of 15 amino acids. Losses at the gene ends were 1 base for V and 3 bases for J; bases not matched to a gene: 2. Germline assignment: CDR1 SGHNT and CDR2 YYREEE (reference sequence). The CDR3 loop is CASSLRDRGLYEQYF. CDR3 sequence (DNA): TGTGCCAGCAGCTTGCGGGACAGGGGGCTCTACGAGCAGTACTTC.

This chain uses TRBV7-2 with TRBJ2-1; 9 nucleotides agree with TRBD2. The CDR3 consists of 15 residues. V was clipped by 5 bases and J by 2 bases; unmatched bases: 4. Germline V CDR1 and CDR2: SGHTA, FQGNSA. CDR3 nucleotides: TGTGCCAGCAGCGTTAGCGGGGGCCCCTACAATGAGCAGTTCTTC. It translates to CASSVSGGPYNEQFF.

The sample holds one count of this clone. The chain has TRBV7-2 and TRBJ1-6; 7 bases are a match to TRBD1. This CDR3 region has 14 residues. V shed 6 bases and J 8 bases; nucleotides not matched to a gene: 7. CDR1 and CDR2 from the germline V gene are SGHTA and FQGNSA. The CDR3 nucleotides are TGTGCCAGCAGGACGACAGGGAGTTATTCACCCCTCCACTTT. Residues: CASRTTGSYSPLHF.

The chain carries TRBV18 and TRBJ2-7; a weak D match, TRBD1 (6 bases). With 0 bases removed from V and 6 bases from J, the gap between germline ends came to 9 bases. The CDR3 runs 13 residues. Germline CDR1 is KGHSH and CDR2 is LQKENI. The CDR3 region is CASSPPVGGEQYF. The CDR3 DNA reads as TGTGCCAGCTCACCACCAGTAGGGGGCGAGCAGTACTTC.

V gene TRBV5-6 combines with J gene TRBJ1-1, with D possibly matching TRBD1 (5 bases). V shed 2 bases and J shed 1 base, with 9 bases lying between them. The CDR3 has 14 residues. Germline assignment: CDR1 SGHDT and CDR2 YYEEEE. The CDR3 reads CASSFLGQNTEAFF. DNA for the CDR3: TGTGCCAGCAGCTTCCTCGGACAGAACACTGAAGCTTTCTTT. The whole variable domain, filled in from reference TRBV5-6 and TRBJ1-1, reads DAGVTQSPTHLIKTRGQQVTLRCSPKSGHDTVSWYQQALGQGPQFIFQYYEEEERQRGNFPDRFSGHQFPNYSSELNVNALLLGDSALYLCASSFLGQNTEAFFGQGTRLTVV.

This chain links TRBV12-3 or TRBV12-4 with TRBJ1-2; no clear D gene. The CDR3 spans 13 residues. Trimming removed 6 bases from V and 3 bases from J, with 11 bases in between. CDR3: CASSPGVDYGYTF. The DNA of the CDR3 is TGTGCCAGCAGCCCCGGGGTCGACTATGGCTACACCTTC.

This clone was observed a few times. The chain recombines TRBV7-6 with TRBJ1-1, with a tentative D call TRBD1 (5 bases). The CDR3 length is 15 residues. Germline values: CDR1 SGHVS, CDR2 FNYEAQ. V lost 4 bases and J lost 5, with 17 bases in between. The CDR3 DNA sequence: TGTGCCAGCAGCTCATTTGTGGGGGGAGGAACTGAAGCTTTCTTT. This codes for CASSSFVGGGTEAFF.

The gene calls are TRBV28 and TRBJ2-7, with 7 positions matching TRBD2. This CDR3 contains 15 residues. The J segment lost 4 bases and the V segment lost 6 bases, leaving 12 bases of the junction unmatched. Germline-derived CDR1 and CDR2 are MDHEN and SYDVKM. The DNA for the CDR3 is TGTGCCAGCAGCCTTTTTTCCCAGGGAGGGTACGAGCAGTACTTC. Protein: CASSLFSQGGYEQYF.

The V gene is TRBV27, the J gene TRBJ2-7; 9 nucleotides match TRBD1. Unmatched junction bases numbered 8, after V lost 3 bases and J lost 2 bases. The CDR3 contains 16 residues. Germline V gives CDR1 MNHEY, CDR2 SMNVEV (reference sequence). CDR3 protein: CASSFRMRTGAYEQYF. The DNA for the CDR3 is TGTGCCAGCAGTTTTCGGATGCGGACAGGGGCCTACGAGCAGTACTTC.

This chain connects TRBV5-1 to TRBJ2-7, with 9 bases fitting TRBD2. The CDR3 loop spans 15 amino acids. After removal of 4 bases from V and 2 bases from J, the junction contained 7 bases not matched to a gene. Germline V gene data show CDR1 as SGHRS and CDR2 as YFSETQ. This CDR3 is CASSGLAGSTYEQYF. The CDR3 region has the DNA TGCGCCAGCAGCGGGCTAGCGGGATCAACCTACGAGCAGTACTTC.

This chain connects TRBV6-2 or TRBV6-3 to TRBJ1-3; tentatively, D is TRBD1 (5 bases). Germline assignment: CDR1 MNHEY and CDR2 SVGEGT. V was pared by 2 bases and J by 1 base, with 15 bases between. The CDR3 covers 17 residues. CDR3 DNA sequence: TGTGCCAGCAGTTACCCCCTGACAGAGCATTCTGGAAACACCATATATTTT. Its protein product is CASSYPLTEHSGNTIYF.

The CDR3 protein is CASSIDAVAGNQPQHF. CDR3 sequence (DNA): TGTGCCAGTAGTATAGATGCAGTCGCAGGAAATCAGCCCCAGCATTTT. The chain combines TRBV19 with TRBJ1-5, with D unclear. Trimming removed 0 bases from V and 4 bases from J, with 13 bases in between. Germline lookup yields CDR1 LNHDA and CDR2 SQIVND (reference sequence). The CDR3 length is 16 residues. The whole variable domain, remainder taken from reference TRBV19 and TRBJ1-5, is DGGITQSPKYLFRKEGQNVTLSCEQNLNHDAMYWYRQDPGQGLRLIYYSQIVNDFQKGDIAEGYSVSREKKESFPLTVTSAQKNPTAFYLCASSIDAVAGNQPQHFGDGTRLSIL.

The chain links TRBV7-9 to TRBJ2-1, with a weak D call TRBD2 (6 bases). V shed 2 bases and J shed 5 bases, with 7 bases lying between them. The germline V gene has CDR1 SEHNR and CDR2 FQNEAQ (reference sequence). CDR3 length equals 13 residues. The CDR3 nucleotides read TGTGCCAGCAGCTTACGGGAGCACAATGAGCAGTTCTTC. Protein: CASSLREHNEQFF.

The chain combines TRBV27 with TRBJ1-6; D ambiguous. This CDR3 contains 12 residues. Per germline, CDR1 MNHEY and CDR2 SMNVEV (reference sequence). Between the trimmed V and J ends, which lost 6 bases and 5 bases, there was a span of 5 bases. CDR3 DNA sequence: TGTGCCAGCAGCTTCGATAATTCACCCCTCCACTTT. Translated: CASSFDNSPLHF.

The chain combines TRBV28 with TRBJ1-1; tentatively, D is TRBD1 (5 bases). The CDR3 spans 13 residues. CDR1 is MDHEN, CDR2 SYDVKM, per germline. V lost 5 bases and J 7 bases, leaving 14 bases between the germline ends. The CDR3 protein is CASSPRVRGEAFF. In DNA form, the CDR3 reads TGTGCCAGCAGTCCCAGGGTACGCGGTGAAGCTTTCTTT.

CDR3 in DNA: TGTGCCCAACTGAGGACTCGCGGGTGCTCTAGCACAGATACGCAGTATTTT. It specifies CAQLRTRGCSSTDTQYF. The chain links TRBV6-4 to TRBJ2-3; D perhaps matches TRBD2 (5 bases). The CDR3 is 17 amino acids. CDR1 and CDR2 from the germline V gene are MRHNA and SNTAGT. V lost 11 bases and J lost 0, with 24 bases in between.